Reported below is one T cell receptor beta chain. The data stem from a study of siplizumab effects on memory and regulatory T cells. Produced via immunoSEQ multiplex PCR; TCRdb's table is partial and in-frame only. The sample holds some 120,000 clones, around 94% seen once. CDR3 length: 11 residues. The junction had 3 bases not matched to a gene; V was cut back by 4 bases and J by 7 bases. The V gene's germline CDR1 is SQVTM and CDR2 ANQGSEA. The TCR was taken from a human donor in good health. The gene calls are TRBV29-1 and TRBJ1-2, with TRBD1 matching 7 bases. The sequenced sample consisted of non-Treg CD4+ T cells sorted from blood. This CDR3 reads CSVAAGGGYTF. As DNA, the CDR3 is TGCAGCGTTGCGGCAGGGGGTGGCTACACCTTC. The full variable domain, its missing parts supplied by reference TRBV29-1 and TRBJ1-2, is SAVISQKPSRDICQRGTSLTIQCQVDSQVTMMFWYRQQPGQSLTLIATANQGSEATYESGFVIDKFPISRPNLTFSTLTVSNMSPEDSSIYLCSVAAGGGYTFGSGTRLTVV.